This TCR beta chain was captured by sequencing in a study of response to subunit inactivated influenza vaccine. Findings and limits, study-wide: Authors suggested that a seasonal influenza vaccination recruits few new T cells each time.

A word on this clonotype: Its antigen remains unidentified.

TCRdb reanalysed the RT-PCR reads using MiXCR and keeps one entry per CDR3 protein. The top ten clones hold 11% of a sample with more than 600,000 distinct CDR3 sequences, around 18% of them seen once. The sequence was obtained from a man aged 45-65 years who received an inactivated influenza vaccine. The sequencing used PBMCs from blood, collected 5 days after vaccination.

The CDR3 protein is CASSSSGTIGEQYF. The DNA for the CDR3 is TGTGCCAGCAGCTCTAGCGGGACGATTGGGGAGCAGTACTTC. This rearrangement joins TRBV7-9 to TRBJ2-7; 9 bases are shared with TRBD2. Germline CDR1 reads SEHNR; CDR2 reads FQNEAQ (reference sequence). CDR3 length: 14 amino acids. V lost 4 bases and J lost 7; bases outside the gene matches: 8.